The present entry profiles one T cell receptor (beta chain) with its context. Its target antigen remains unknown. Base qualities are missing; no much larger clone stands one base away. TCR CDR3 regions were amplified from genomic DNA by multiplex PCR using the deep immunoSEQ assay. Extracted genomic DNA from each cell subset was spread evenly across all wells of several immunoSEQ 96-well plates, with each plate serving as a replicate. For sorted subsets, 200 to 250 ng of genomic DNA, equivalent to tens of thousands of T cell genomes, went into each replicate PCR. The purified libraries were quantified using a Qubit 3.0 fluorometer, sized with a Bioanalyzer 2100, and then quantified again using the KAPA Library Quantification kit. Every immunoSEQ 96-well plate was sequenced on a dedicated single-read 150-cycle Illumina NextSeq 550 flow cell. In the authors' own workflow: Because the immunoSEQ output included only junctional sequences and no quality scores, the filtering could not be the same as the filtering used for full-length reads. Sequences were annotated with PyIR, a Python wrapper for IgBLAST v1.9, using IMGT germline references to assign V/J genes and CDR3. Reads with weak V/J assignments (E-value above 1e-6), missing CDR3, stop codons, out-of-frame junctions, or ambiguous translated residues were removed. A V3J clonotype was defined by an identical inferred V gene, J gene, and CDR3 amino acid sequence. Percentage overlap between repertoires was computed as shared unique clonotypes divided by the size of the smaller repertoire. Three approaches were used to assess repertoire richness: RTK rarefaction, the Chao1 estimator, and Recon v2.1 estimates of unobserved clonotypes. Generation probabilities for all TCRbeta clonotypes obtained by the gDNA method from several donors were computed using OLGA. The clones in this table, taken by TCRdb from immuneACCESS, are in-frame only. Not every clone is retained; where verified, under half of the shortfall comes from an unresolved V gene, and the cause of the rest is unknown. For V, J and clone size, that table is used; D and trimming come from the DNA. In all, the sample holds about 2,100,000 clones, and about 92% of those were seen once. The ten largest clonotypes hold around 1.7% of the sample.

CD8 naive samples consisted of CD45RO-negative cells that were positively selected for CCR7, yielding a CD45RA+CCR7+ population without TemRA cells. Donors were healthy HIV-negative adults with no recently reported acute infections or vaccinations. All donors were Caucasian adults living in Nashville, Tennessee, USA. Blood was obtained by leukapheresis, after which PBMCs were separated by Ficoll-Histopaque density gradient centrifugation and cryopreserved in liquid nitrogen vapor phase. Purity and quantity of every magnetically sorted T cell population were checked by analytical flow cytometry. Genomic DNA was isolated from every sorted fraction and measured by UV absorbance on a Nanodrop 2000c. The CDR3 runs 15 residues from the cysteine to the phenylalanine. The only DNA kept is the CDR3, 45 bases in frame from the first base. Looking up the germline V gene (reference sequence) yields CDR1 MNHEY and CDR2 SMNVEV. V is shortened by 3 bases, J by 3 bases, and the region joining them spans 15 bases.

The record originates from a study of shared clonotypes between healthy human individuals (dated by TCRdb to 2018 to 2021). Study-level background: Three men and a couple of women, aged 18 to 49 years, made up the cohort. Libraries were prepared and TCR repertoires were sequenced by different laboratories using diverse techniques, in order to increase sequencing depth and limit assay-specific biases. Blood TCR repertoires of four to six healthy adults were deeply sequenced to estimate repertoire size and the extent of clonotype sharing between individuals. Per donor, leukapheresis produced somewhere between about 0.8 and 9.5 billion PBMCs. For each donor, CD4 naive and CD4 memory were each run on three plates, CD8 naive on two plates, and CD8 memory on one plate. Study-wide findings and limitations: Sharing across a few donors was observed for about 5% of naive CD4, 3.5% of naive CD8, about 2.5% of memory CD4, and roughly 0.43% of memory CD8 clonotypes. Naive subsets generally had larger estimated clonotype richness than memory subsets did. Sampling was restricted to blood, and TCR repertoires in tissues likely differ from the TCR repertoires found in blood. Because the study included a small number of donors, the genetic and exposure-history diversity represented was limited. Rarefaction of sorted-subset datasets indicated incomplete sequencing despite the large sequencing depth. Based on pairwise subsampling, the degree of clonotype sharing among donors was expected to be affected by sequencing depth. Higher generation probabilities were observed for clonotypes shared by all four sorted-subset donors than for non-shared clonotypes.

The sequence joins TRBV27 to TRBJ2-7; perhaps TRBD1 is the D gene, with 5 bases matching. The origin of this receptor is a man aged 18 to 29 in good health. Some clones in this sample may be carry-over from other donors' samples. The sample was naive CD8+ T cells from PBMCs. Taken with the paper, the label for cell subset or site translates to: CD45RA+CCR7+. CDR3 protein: CASSFGQGEFYEQYF. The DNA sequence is TGTGCCAGCAGTTTTGGGCAGGGTGAATTCTACGAGCAGTACTTC.